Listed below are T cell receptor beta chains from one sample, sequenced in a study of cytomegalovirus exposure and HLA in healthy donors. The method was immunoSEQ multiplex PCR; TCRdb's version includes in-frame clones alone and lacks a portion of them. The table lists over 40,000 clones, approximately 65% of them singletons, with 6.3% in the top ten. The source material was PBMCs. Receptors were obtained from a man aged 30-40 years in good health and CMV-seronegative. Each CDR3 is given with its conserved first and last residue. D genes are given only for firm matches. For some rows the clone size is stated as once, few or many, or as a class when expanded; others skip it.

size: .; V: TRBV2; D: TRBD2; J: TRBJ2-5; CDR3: CASSERTSWETQYF; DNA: TGTGCCAGCAGTGAAAGGACTAGCTGGGAGACCCAGTACTTC
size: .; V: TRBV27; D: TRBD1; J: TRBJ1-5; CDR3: CASSSFLKGAGQPQHF; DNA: TGTGCCAGCAGTAGTTTTCTTAAGGGGGCAGGTCAGCCCCAGCATTTT
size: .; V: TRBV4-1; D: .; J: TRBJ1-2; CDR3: CASSQEAGRGFPLLF; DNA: TGCGCCAGCAGCCAAGAGGCGGGACGGGGCTTCCCCCTTCTCTTC
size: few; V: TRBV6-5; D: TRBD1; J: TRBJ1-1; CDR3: CASSVDRGNTEAFF; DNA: TGTGCCAGCAGTGTCGACAGGGGAAACACTGAAGCTTTCTTT
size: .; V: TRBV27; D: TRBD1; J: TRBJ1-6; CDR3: CASTTYLGGNYNSPLHF; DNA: TGTGCCAGCACCACCTACCTAGGGGGCAACTATAATTCACCCCTCCACTTT
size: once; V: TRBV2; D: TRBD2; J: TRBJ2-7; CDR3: CASSLWTSGTYEQYF; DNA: TGTGCCAGCAGTCTGTGGACTAGCGGGACCTACGAGCAGTACTTC
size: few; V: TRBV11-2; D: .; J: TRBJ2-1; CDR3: CASSQPPRGFNEQFF; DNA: TGTGCCAGCAGCCAACCCCCTCGGGGTTTCAATGAGCAGTTCTTC
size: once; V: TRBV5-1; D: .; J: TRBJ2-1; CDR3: CASRTGADNEQFF; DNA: TGCGCCAGCAGAACGGGAGCGGACAATGAGCAGTTCTTC
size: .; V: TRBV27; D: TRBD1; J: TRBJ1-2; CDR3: CASSLWDRVNYGYTF; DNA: TGTGCCAGCAGTTTATGGGACAGGGTGAACTATGGCTACACCTTC
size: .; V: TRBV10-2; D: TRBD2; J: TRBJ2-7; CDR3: CASSDPGGLAGDPGEQYF; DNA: TGCGCCAGCAGTGATCCCGGGGGACTAGCGGGAGATCCGGGGGAGCAGTACTTC
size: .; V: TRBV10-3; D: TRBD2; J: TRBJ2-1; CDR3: CAIRLAGAFYNEQFF; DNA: TGTGCCATCAGGTTAGCGGGAGCCTTCTACAATGAGCAGTTCTTC
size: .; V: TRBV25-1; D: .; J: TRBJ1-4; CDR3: CASSGVRFGGINEKLFF; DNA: TGTGCCAGCAGTGGCGTCCGGTTCGGGGGGATTAATGAAAAACTGTTTTTT
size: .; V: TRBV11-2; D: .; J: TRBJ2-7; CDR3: CASSPSLAEFAYEQYF; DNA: TGTGCCAGCAGCCCGTCTCTAGCCGAGTTTGCCTACGAGCAGTACTTC
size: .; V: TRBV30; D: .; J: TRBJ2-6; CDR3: CAWSLRGLYGANVLTF; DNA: TGTGCCTGGAGCCTCAGGGGCCTCTATGGGGCCAACGTCCTGACTTTC
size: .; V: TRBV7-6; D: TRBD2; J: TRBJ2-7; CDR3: CASSFGGGTSGSSYEQYF; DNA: TGTGCCAGCAGCTTCGGTGGCGGGACTAGCGGAAGCTCCTACGAGCAGTACTTC
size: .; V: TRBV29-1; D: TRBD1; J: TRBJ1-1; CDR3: CSVNRGGNTEAFF; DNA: TGCAGCGTTAACAGGGGCGGGAACACTGAAGCTTTCTTT
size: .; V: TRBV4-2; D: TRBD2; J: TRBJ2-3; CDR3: CASSLRLAGDTQYF; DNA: TGTGCCAGCAGCCTCCGACTAGCGGGAGATACGCAGTATTTT
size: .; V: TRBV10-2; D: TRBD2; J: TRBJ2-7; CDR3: CASSEPGTSGSYEQYF; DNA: TGCGCCAGCAGTGAGCCGGGGACTAGCGGGAGTTACGAGCAGTACTTC
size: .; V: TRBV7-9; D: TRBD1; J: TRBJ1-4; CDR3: CASSQGTANRPTNEKLFF; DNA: TGTGCCAGCAGCCAAGGGACAGCGAACCGTCCAACTAATGAAAAACTGTTTTTT
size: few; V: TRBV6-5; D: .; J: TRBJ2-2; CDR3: CASTRTGLGTGELFF; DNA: TGTGCCAGCACCCGTACAGGGCTCGGCACCGGGGAGCTGTTTTTT
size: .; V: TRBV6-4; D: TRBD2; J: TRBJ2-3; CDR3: CASSESPVEREVLDTQYF; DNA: TGTGCCAGCAGTGAATCGCCGGTGGAGCGGGAGGTTTTAGATACGCAGTATTTT
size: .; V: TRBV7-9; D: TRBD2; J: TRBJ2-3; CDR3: CASSLTPSGSIADTQYF; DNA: TGTGCCAGCAGCTTAACACCTAGCGGGAGTATCGCAGATACGCAGTATTTT
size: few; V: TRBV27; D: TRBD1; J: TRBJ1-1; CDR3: CASSLSGGRTEAFF; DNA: TGTGCCAGCAGTTTATCAGGGGGCCGGACTGAAGCTTTCTTT
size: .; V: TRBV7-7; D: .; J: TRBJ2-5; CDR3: CASSQGTRTGPPETQYF; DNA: TGTGCCAGCAGCCAGGGAACCCGAACTGGTCCCCCAGAGACCCAGTACTTC
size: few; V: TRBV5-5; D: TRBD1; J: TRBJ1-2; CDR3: CASSSWTGNYGYTF; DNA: TGTGCCAGCAGCTCTTGGACAGGGAACTATGGCTACACCTTC
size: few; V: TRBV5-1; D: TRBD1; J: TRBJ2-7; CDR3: CASSLGQGAYEQYF; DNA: TGCGCCAGCAGCTTAGGACAGGGGGCTTACGAGCAGTACTTC
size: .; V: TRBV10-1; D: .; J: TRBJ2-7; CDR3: CASSEYGVYEQYF; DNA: TGCGCCAGCAGTGAGTACGGGGTCTACGAGCAGTACTTC
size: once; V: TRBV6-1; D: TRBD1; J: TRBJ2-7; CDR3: CASSVGRGYEQYF; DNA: TGTGCCAGCAGTGTCGGCAGGGGGTACGAGCAGTACTTC
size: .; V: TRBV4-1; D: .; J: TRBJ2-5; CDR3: CASSQDEDTMGETQYF; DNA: TGCGCCAGCAGCCAAGATGAAGACACCATGGGAGAGACCCAGTACTTC
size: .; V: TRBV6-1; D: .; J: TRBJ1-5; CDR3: CASSEDAARGSQPQHF; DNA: TGTGCCAGCAGTGAAGACGCGGCCCGCGGTAGTCAGCCCCAGCATTTT
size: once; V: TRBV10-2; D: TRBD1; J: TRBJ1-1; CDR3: CASSKTGPNTEAFF; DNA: TGCGCCAGCAGTAAGACAGGGCCCAACACTGAAGCTTTCTTT
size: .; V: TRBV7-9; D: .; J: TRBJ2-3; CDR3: CASSLVQSTDTQYF; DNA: TGTGCCAGCAGCTTAGTCCAGAGCACAGATACGCAGTATTTT
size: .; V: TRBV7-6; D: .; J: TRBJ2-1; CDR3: CASSPEIGEAGSYNEQFF; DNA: TGTGCCAGCAGCCCCGAAATAGGTGAGGCTGGCTCCTACAATGAGCAGTTCTTC
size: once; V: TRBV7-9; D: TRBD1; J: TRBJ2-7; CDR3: CASSKLPGQGSDPPLF; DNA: TGTGCCAGCAGCAAATTACCGGGACAGGGGTCAGACCCTCCACTCTTC
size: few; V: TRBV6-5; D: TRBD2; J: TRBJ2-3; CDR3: CASTVGRFTDTQYF; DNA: TGTGCCAGCACGGTCGGGAGGTTCACAGATACGCAGTATTTT
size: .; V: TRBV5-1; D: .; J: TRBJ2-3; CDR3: CASSFPKDRGDTDTQYF; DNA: TGCGCCAGCAGCTTCCCCAAGGACAGAGGAGACACAGATACGCAGTATTTT
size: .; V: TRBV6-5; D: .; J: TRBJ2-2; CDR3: CASSYLTGSPGELFF; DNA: TGTGCCAGCAGTTACCTTACAGGGAGTCCTGGGGAGCTGTTTTTT
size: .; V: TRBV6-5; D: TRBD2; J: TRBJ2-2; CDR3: CASSYISGSGGGELFF; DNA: TGTGCCAGCAGTTATATAAGCGGGAGTGGTGGCGGGGAGCTGTTTTTT
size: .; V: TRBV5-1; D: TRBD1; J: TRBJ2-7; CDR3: CASSVWTGGEQYF; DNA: TGCGCCAGCAGTGTCTGGACAGGGGGAGAGCAGTACTTC
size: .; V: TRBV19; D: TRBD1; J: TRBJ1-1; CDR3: CASSIGTGRSVNTEAFF; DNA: TGTGCCAGTAGTATCGGGACAGGGCGGAGTGTGAACACTGAAGCTTTCTTT
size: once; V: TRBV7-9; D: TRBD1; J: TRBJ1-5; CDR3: CASSRETGALNQPQHF; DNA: TGTGCCAGCAGCCGGGAAACAGGGGCTCTCAATCAGCCCCAGCATTTT
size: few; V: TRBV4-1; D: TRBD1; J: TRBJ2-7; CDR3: CASSQPDRVLYEQYF; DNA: TGCGCCAGCAGCCAACCGGACAGGGTGCTCTACGAGCAGTACTTC
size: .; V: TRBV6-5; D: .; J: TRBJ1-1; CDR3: CASSYTRGGTEAFF; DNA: TGTGCCAGCAGTTACACCAGGGGAGGGACTGAAGCTTTCTTT
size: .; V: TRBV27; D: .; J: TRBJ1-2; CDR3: CASSPRGGNYYGYTF; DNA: TGTGCCAGCAGCCCGCGGGGGGGGAATTACTATGGCTACACCTTC
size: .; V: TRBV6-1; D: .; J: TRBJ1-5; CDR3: CASSERGYSNQPQHF; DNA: TGTGCCAGCAGTGAAAGGGGGTATAGCAATCAGCCCCAGCATTTT